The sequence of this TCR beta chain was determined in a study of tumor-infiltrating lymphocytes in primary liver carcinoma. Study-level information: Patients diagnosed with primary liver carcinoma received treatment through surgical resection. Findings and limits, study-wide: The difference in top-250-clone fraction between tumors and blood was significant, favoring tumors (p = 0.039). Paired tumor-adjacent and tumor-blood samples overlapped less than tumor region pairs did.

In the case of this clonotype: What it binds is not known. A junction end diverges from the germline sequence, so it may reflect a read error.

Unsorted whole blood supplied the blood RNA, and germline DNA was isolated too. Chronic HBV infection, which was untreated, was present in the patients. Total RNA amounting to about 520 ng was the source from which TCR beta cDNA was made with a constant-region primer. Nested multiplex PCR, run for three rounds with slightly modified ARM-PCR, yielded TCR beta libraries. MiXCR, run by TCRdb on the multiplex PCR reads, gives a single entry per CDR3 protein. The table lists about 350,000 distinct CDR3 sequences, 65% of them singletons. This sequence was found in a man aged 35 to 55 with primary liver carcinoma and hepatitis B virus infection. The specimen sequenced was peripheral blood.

CDR3 in amino acids: CASSLLTGRLRNRPQHF. Written as DNA, the CDR3 is TGTGCCAGCAGTCTTCTGACAGGGCGCCTTCGGAATCGGCCCCAGCATTTT. The chain employs TRBV28 and TRBJ1-5, with 7 bases matching TRBD1. Germline V gene lookup returns CDR1 MDHEN and CDR2 SYDVKM. The CDR3 consists of 17 residues. Combining the CDR3 with reference TRBV28 and TRBJ1-5 gives the whole variable domain DVKVTQSSRYLVKRTGEKVFLECVQDMDHENMFWYRQDPGLGLRLIYFSYDVKMKEKGDIPEGYSVSREKKERFSLILESASTNQTSMYLCASSLLTGRLRNRPQHFGDGTRLSIL.